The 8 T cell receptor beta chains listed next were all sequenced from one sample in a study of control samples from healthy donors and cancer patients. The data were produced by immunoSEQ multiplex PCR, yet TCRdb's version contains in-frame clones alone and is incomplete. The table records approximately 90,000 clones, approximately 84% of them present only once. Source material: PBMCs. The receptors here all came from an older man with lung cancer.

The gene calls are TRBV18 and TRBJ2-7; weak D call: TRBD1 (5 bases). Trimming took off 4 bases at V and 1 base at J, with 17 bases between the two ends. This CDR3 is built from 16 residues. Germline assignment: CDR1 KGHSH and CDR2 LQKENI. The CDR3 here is CASSLVTGTASYEQYF. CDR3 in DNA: TGTGCCAGCTCACTAGTCACAGGAACAGCGTCCTACGAGCAGTACTTC.

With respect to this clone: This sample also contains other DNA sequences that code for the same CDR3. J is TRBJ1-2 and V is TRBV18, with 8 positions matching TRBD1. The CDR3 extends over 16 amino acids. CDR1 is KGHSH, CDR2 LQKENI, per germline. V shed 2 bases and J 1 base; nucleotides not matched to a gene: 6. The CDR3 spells CASSPGQGALNYGYTF. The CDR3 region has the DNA TGTGCCAGCTCACCAGGGCAGGGGGCGCTTAACTATGGCTACACCTTC. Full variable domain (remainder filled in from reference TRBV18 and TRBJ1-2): NAGVMQNPRHLVRRRGQEARLRCSPMKGHSHVYWYRQLPEEGLKFMVYLQKENIIDESGMPKERFSAEFPKEGPSILRIQQVVRGDSAAYFCASSPGQGALNYGYTFGSGTRLTVV.

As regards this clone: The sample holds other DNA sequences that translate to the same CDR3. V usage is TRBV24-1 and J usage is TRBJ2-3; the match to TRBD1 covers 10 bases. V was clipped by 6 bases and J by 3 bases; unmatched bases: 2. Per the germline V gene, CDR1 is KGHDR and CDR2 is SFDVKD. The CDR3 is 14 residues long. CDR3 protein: CATSRQGATDTQYF. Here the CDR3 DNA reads TGTGCCACCAGTAGACAGGGGGCTACAGATACGCAGTATTTT.

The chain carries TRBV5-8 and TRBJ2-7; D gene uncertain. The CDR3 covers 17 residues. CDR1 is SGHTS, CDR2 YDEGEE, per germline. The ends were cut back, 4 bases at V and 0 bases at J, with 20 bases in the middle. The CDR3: CASSLRGKAFISYEQYF. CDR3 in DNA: TGTGCCAGCAGCCTGAGAGGCAAAGCCTTCATCTCCTACGAGCAGTACTTC.

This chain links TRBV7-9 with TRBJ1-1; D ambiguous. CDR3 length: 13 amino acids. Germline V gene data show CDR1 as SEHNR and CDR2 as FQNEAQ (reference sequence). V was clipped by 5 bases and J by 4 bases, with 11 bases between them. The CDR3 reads CASSPGASTEAFF. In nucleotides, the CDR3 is TGTGCCAGCAGCCCCGGAGCAAGCACTGAAGCTTTCTTT. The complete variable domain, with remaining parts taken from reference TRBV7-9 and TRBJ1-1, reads DTGVSQNPRHKITKRGQNVTFRCDPISEHNRLYWYRQTLGQGPEFLTYFQNEAQLEKSRLLSDRFSAERPKGSFSTLEIQRTEQGDSAMYLCASSPGASTEAFFGQGTRLTVV.

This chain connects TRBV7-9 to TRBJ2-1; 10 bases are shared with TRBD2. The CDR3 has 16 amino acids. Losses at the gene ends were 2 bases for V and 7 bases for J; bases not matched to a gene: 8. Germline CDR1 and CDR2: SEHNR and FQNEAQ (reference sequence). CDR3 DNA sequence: TGTGCCAGCAGCTTAAGGACTAGCGGTGAGGGGAATGAGCAGTTCTTC. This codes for CASSLRTSGEGNEQFF.

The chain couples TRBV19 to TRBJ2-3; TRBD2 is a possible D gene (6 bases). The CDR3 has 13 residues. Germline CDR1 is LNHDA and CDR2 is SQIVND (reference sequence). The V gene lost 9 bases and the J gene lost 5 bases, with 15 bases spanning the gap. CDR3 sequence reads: CASRGGFVDTQYF. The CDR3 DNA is TGTGCCAGCCGGGGAGGTTTTGTAGATACGCAGTATTTT.

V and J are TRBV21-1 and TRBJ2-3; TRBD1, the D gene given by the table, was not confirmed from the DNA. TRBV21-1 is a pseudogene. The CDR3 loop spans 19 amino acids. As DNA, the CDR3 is TGTGCCAGCAGCAAAAGACTGAACAGGGGGTCGATGGAGACAGATACGCAGTATTTT. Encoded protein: CASSKRLNRGSMETDTQYF.